Listed here are 8 T cell receptor beta chains from one sample, sequenced in a study of blood T cell repertoires in COVID-19. The table came from immunoSEQ multiplex PCR; TCRdb's copy has only in-frame clones and leaves some out. The sample lists 250,000 or so clones, 85% to 90% seen once, with 4.1% in the top ten. Sequencing input: PBMCs or T cells enriched from blood (not recorded which). These receptors all stem from a woman aged 25-40 years with acute COVID-19.

This chain links TRBV30 with TRBJ1-5; D is perhaps TRBD1 (5 bases). This CDR3 is built from 12 residues. Germline V gives CDR1 GTSNPN, CDR2 SVGIG (reference sequence). The ends were cut back, 4 bases at V and 6 bases at J, with 10 bases in the middle. The CDR3 sequence is CAWKGRGQPQHF. CDR3 bases: TGTGCCTGGAAGGGGCGAGGTCAGCCCCAGCATTTT.

The chain has TRBV6-1 and TRBJ2-7; 13 bases align to TRBD2. CDR1 is MNHNS and CDR2 is SASEGT in the germline V gene. The CDR3 consists of 16 residues. Trimming removed 1 base from V and 3 bases from J; junction bases left unmatched: 3. The CDR3: CASSEGGLAGVYEQYF. CDR3 coding DNA: TGTGCCAGCAGTGAAGGCGGACTAGCGGGAGTCTACGAGCAGTACTTC.

This chain joins TRBV30 and TRBJ2-1; 13 bases fit TRBD2. The CDR3 is 15 amino acids. V lost 3 bases, J lost 6 bases, and 5 bases stayed unmatched. Germline values: CDR1 GTSNPN, CDR2 SVGIG (reference sequence). The CDR3 region has the DNA TGTGCCTGGAGCAGACTAGCGGGAGGAGGCAATGAGCAGTTCTTC. Protein sequence: CAWSRLAGGGNEQFF.

This rearrangement joins TRBV19 to TRBJ2-7, with TRBD1 identical over 8 bases. The germline gives CDR1 LNHDA, CDR2 SQIVND (reference sequence). The CDR3 spans 18 residues. V lost 3 bases and J lost 1; bases outside the gene matches: 14. The CDR3 region is CASSISGGGQVVSYEQYF. In nucleotides, the CDR3 is TGTGCCAGTAGTATTAGTGGAGGGGGACAGGTGGTTTCCTACGAGCAGTACTTC. The full variable domain, with the rest looked up from reference TRBV19 and TRBJ2-7, is DGGITQSPKYLFRKEGQNVTLSCEQNLNHDAMYWYRQDPGQGLRLIYYSQIVNDFQKGDIAEGYSVSREKKESFPLTVTSAQKNPTAFYLCASSISGGGQVVSYEQYFGPGTRLTVT.

The rearrangement joins TRBV5-6 to TRBJ2-7; D possibly corresponds to TRBD2 (5 bases). The V gene lost 0 bases and the J gene lost 6 bases, with 22 bases spanning the gap. The germline gives CDR1 SGHDT, CDR2 YYEEEE. This CDR3 has 17 residues. DNA of the CDR3: TGTGCCAGCAGCTTGGCCGTTTCTCTAGCTACAGTGGGCGAGCAGTACTTC. Its translation: CASSLAVSLATVGEQYF.

This chain connects TRBV5-6 to TRBJ2-5; 7 positions agree with TRBD2. Germline CDR1 SGHDT, CDR2 YYEEEE. The CDR3 totals 15 residues. V shed 5 bases and J 3 bases; nucleotides not matched to a gene: 10. CDR3 region: CASRTRTSEEETQYF. Here the CDR3 DNA reads TGTGCCAGCAGGACAAGGACTAGTGAGGAAGAGACCCAGTACTTC.

For the CDR3, the DNA is TGTGCCAGCAGCCACGGACAGAGTAATGAAAAACTGTTTTTT. Protein: CASSHGQSNEKLFF. The genes are TRBV6-5 and TRBJ1-4, with TRBD1 as a possible D gene (6 bases). Trimming took 6 bases from V and 4 from J, leaving 12 bases between them. The germline V gene encodes CDR1 MNHEY and CDR2 SVGAGI. There are 14 residues in the CDR3.

The chain uses TRBV6-2 or TRBV6-3 and TRBJ1-3, with TRBD1 identical over 9 bases. The CDR3 runs to 15 residues. V lost 5 bases and J lost 2; bases outside the gene matches: 4. Germline-derived CDR1 and CDR2 are MNHEY and SVGEGT. CDR3 residues: CASSEDRGTGNTIYF. For the CDR3, the DNA is TGTGCCAGCAGTGAGGACAGGGGCACTGGAAACACCATATATTTT.